This paragraph covers one TCR beta chain sequence. These data originate in a study of blood T cell repertoires in COVID-19. Study overall: Material from acute and convalescent COVID-19 was sourced from the United States, Italy and Spain. PBMCs, B-cell-depleted T cells, or T cells were the source of the cDNA or gDNA that made up the material.

Trimming shortened V by 5 bases and J by 5 bases, and 13 bases separated the two germline ends. This CDR3 contains 14 residues. Germline V CDR1 and CDR2: MGHRA, YSYEKL. Original methodology: How many nucleated cells were present was estimated from reference gene primer amplification. Repertoires were generated with immunoSEQ multiplex PCR, while TCRdb's copy carries only in-frame clones and drops some. From that table come the V and J calls and clone size; the DNA was used to work out D and trimming. The sample holds 150,000 to 200,000 clones; roughly 80% are singletons and the top ten take approximately 2.6%.

The receptor comes from a man in his 70s with acute or convalescent COVID-19. Input material: peripheral blood. This chain joins TRBV4-1 and TRBJ1-5, with D perhaps matching TRBD1 (5 bases). The CDR3 here is CASSIRQRDQPQHF. CDR3 coding DNA: TGCGCCAGCAGCATACGACAGAGAGATCAGCCCCAGCATTTT.